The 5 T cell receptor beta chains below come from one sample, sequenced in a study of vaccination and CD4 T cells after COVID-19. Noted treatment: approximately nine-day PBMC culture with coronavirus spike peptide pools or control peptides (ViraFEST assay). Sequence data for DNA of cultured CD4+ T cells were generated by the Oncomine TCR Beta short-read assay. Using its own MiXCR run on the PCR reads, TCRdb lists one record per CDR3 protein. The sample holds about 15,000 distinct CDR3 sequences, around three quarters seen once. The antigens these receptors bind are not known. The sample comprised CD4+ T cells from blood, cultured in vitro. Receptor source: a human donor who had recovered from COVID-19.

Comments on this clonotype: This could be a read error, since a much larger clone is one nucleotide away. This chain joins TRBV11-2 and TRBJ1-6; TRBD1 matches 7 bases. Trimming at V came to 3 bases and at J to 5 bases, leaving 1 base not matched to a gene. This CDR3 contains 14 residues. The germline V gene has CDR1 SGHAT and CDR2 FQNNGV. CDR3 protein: CASSFGTDNSPLHF. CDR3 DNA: TGTGCCAGCAGCTTCGGGACAGATAATTCACCCCTCCACTTT.

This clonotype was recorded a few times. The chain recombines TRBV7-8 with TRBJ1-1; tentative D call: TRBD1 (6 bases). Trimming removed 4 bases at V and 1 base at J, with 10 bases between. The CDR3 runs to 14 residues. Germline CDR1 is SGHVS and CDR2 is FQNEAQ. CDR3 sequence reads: CASSSGTPNTEAFF. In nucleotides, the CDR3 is TGTGCCAGCAGCTCTGGGACACCGAACACTGAAGCTTTCTTT.

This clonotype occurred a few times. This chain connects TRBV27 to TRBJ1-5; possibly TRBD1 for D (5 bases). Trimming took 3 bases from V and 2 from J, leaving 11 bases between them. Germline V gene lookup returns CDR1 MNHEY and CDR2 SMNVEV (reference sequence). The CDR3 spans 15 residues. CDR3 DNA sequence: TGTGCCAGCAGTTTGGAGGGGTTCGGCAATCAGCCCCAGCATTTT. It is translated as CASSLEGFGNQPQHF.

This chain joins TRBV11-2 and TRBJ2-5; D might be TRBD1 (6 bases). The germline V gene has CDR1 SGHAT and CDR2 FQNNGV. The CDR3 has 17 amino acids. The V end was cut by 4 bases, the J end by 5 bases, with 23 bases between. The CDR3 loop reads CASSWGAVQGLVETQYF. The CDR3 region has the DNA TGTGCCAGCAGCTGGGGTGCGGTTCAGGGGCTGGTGGAGACCCAGTACTTC. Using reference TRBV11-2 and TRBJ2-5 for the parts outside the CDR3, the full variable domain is EAGVAQSPRYKIIEKRQSVAFWCNPISGHATLYWYQQILGQGPKLLIQFQNNGVVDDSQLPKDRFSAERLKGVDSTLKIQPAKLEDSAVYLCASSWGAVQGLVETQYFGPGTRLLVL.

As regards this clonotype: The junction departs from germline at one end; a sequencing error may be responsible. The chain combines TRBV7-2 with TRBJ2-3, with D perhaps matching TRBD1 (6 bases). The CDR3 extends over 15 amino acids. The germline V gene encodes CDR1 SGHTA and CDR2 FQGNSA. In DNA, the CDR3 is TGTGCCAGCGGCCTAGGCGGACAGACAGCAGATACGCAGTGTTTT. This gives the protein CASGLGGQTADTQCF.